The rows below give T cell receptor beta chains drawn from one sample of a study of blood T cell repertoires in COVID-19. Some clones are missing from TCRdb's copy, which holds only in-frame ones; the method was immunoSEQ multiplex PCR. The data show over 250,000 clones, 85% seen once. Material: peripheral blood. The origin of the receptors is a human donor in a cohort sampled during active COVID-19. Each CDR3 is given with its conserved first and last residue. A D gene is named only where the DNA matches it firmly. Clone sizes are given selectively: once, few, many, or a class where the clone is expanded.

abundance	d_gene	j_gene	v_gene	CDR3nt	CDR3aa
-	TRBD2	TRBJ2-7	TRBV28	TGTGCCAGCAGTTTACCCTCTAGAGCGGGATACTCCGAGCAGTACTTC	CASSLPSRAGYSEQYF
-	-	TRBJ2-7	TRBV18	TGTGCCAGCTCACCAATCGGGACTGGTCGTTTTGAGCAGTACTTC	CASSPIGTGRFEQYF
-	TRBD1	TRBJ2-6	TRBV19	TGTGCCAGTAGTTCGACAGGGGCTGGGGCCAACGTCCTGACTTTC	CASSSTGAGANVLTF
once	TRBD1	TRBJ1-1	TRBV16	TGTGCCAGCAGCCCAAGACAGGGCCCGGGAGCTTTCTTT	CASSPRQGPGAFF
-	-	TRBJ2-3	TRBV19	TGTGCCAGTAGTATAGGACAGATCACAGATACGCAGTATTTT	CASSIGQITDTQYF
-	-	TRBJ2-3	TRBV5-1	TGCGCCAGCAGCCTGCATAGGAACTATGCTAGCACAGATACGCAGTATTTT	CASSLHRNYASTDTQYF
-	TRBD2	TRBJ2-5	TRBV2	TGTGCCAGCAGTCCCGGGACTAAAGAGACCCAGTACTTC	CASSPGTKETQYF
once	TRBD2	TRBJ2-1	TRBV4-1	TGCGCCAGCAGCCTATCTAGCGGGAGGGACAATGAGCAGTTCTTC	CASSLSSGRDNEQFF
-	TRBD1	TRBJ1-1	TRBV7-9	TGTGCCAGCAGCCCGGAGACAGGGGGGGCCACTGAAGCTTTCTTT	CASSPETGGATEAFF
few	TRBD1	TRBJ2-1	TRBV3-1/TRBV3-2	TGTGCCAGCAGCCCTGGACAGGGACGGCAGTTCTTC	CASSPGQGRQFF
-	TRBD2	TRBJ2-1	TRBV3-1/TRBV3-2	TGTGCCAGCAGCCAAGTTCTAGCGGGACGAAATGAGCAGTTCTTC	CASSQVLAGRNEQFF
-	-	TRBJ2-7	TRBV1	TGCACCAGCAGCCAAGAGGCTCTGACAGGGCCATACGAGCAGTACTTC	CTSSQEALTGPYEQYF
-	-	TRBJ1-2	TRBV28	TGTGCCAGCAGTTTCTCAGGGTATGGCTACACCTTC	CASSFSGYGYTF
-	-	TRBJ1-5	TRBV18	TGTGCCAGCCCAAAACGAGTGGGCGCGAGGCCCCAGCATTTT	CASPKRVGARPQHF
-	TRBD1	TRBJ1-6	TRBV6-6	TGTGCCAGCAGTTCCGTACAGGGGAATTCACCCCTCCACTTT	CASSSVQGNSPLHF
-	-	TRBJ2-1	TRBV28	TGTGCCAGCAGTTTATTAAGGATGGTCGGGATAGGTAATGAGCAGTTCTTC	CASSLLRMVGIGNEQFF
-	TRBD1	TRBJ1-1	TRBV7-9	TGTGCCAGCAGCCCACTAACCGGACAGGATCTTCTCATGAACACTGAAGCTTTCTTT	CASSPLTGQDLLMNTEAFF
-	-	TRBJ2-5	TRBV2	TGTGCCAGCACCAAAGGTGGAGGAGGGTACCAAGAGACCCAGTACTTC	CASTKGGGGYQETQYF
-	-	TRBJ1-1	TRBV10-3	TGTGCCATCAGCACTGACTTGAACACTGAAGCTTTCTTT	CAISTDLNTEAFF
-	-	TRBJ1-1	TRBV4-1	TGCGCCAGCAGTCGACAGGATCCGGATATGAACACTGAAGCTTTCTTT	CASSRQDPDMNTEAFF
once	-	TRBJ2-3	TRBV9	TGTGCCAGCAGCTCGACCCCCCAGGGAGGTAAAGATACGCAGTATTTT	CASSSTPQGGKDTQYF
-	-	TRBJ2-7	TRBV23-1	TGCGCCAGCAGTCAAATCGTAAATCAGGGCCCCTACGAGCAGTACTTC	CASSQIVNQGPYEQYF
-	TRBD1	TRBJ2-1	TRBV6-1	TGTGCCAGCAGTGCGCCGGGGGGACAGGGGCTCCGGGAGCAGTTCTTC	CASSAPGGQGLREQFF
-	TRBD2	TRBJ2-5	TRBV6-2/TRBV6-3	TGTGCCAGCAGCCAGGGTACAGCGGGAAGGAGGCAAGAGACCCAGTACTTC	CASSQGTAGRRQETQYF
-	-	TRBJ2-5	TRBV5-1	TGCGCCAGCAGTGCGGGTTCCTCCGTTCAAGAGACCCAGTACTTC	CASSAGSSVQETQYF
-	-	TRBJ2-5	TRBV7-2	TGTGCCAGCAGCTTAGGTAGCGGAGGGGCGGGGACCCAGTACTTC	CASSLGSGGAGTQYF
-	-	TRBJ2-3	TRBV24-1	TGTGCCACCAGTGATGCTACAGGGTTTGCAGATACGCAGTATTTT	CATSDATGFADTQYF
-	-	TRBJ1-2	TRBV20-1	TGCAGTGCGACAGGTACTGGCTACACCTTC	CSATGTGYTF
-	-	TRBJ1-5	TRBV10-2	TGCGCCAGCAGTGACGGGTGGAATCAGCCCCAGCATTTT	CASSDGWNQPQHF
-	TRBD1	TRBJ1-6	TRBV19	TGTGCCAGTAACCTACAGGGGCAGTCATATAATTCACCCCTCCACTTT	CASNLQGQSYNSPLHF
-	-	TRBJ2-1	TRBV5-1	TGCGCCAGCAGCTTCGAGCCTAACTCCTACAATGAGCAGTTCTTC	CASSFEPNSYNEQFF
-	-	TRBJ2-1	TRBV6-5	TGTGCCAGCATGATAAGCGAGCAGTTCTTC	CASMISEQFF
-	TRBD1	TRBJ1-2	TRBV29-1	TGCAGCGTTGGTCCCGAGGGGGCTGGCTACACCTTC	CSVGPEGAGYTF
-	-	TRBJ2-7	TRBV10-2	TGCGCCAGCACTCGGACAGGGAGGGTAGAGGAGCAGTACTTC	CASTRTGRVEEQYF
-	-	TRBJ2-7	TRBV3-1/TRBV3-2	TGTGCCAGCAGCCGCGGCGGATACGACCCCTGGCAGTACTTC	CASSRGGYDPWQYF
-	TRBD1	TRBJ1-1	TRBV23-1	TGCGCCAGCAGTCAATCGGTTCGACAGGGGGTGAACACTGAAGCTTTCTTT	CASSQSVRQGVNTEAFF
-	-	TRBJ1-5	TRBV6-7	TGTGCCAGCAGTGTCGTAGGGGTTTGGGAGCCCCAGCATTTT	CASSVVGVWEPQHF
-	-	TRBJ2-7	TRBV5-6	TGTGCCAGCAGCTTCGGGGGAGTCCCCTACGAGCAGTACTTC	CASSFGGVPYEQYF
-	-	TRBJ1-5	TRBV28	TGTGCCAGCAGTCCCCCAGACAGGTCGGGGCCCCAGCATTTT	CASSPPDRSGPQHF
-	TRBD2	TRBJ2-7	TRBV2	TGTGCCAGCAGCCTTGCGCCTAGCGGGGCCCCCTACGAGCAGTACTTC	CASSLAPSGAPYEQYF
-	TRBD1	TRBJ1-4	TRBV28	TGTGCCAGCAGTTGGGCGTCTTCTGGACAGGGAAATGAAAAACTGTTTTTT	CASSWASSGQGNEKLFF
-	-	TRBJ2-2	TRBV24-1	TGTGCCACCAGTGACAGACAAGGGGGAATAACCGGGGAGCTGTTTTTT	CATSDRQGGITGELFF
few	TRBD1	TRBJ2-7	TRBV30	TGTGCCTGGAGTTTCCGGGACAGGGACTACGAGCAGTACTTC	CAWSFRDRDYEQYF
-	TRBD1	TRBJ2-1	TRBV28	TGTGCCAGCAGTTTAGTCGGGACAGGGGGCTTGTGGGCGCAGTTCTTC	CASSLVGTGGLWAQFF
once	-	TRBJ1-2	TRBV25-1	TGTGCCAGCAGTGATCTCTATGGCTACACCTTC	CASSDLYGYTF
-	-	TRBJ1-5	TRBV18	TGTGCCAGCTCACAAAGTCGCAGCGATAGCAATCAGCCCCAGCATTTT	CASSQSRSDSNQPQHF
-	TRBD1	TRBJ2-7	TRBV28	TGTGCCAGCAGTTCGGTTGACAGGGATGGCGAGCAGTACTTC	CASSSVDRDGEQYF
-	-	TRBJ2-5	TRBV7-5	TGTGCCAGGTCCCCGACAGGGAGGTTGCAAGAGACCCAGTACTTC	CARSPTGRLQETQYF
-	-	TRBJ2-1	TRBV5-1	TGCGCCAGCAGTACAGGGATCCTGAATGAGCAGTTCTTC	CASSTGILNEQFF
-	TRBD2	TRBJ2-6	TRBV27	TGTGCCAGCAGTTTCGGGGGGGGACCAGTGTTAAGCCCTTCTGGGGCCAACGTCCTGACTTTC	CASSFGGGPVLSPSGANVLTF